Sequencing of this T cell receptor (beta chain) was carried out in a study of glioma-infiltrating T cells. In the study overall: WHO grade II oligodendrogliomas or astrocytomas, plus non-recurrent WHO grade IV glioblastomas, were sampled. About 1.1 million peripheral T cells were targeted at roughly 4- to 11-fold coverage. General observations from the study: Signature shared blood CDR3 motifs were enriched in low-divergence and depleted in high-divergence patients.

The CDR3 contains 14 residues. Germline V CDR1 and CDR2: MDHEN, SYDVKM. J gave up 1 base and V 3 bases, and 3 bases lay outside the gene matches. This clonotype was observed many times. Its antigen is not known. Amplification of TCR alpha and beta CDR3 regions from RNA used iRepertoire nested multiplex PCR. One-step reverse transcription and amplification started from approximately 100-400 ng of tissue mRNA or PBMC total RNA. TCRdb used MiXCR to reprocess the multiplex PCR reads, holding one entry per CDR3 protein. Among around 350,000 distinct CDR3 sequences listed, about 40% were seen once. The chain couples TRBV28 to TRBJ2-7, with TRBD2 matching 7 bases. This receptor was taken from a human donor with low-grade glioma or glioblastoma, undergoing nonglioma brain surgery, or in good health (not recorded which). The sequenced sample was glioma tissue, nonneoplastic brain tissue, or PBMCs (not recorded which). Written as DNA, the CDR3 is TGTGCCAGCAGTTTGCCCGGGGGGTCCTACGAGCAGTACTTC. This encodes CASSLPGGSYEQYF.